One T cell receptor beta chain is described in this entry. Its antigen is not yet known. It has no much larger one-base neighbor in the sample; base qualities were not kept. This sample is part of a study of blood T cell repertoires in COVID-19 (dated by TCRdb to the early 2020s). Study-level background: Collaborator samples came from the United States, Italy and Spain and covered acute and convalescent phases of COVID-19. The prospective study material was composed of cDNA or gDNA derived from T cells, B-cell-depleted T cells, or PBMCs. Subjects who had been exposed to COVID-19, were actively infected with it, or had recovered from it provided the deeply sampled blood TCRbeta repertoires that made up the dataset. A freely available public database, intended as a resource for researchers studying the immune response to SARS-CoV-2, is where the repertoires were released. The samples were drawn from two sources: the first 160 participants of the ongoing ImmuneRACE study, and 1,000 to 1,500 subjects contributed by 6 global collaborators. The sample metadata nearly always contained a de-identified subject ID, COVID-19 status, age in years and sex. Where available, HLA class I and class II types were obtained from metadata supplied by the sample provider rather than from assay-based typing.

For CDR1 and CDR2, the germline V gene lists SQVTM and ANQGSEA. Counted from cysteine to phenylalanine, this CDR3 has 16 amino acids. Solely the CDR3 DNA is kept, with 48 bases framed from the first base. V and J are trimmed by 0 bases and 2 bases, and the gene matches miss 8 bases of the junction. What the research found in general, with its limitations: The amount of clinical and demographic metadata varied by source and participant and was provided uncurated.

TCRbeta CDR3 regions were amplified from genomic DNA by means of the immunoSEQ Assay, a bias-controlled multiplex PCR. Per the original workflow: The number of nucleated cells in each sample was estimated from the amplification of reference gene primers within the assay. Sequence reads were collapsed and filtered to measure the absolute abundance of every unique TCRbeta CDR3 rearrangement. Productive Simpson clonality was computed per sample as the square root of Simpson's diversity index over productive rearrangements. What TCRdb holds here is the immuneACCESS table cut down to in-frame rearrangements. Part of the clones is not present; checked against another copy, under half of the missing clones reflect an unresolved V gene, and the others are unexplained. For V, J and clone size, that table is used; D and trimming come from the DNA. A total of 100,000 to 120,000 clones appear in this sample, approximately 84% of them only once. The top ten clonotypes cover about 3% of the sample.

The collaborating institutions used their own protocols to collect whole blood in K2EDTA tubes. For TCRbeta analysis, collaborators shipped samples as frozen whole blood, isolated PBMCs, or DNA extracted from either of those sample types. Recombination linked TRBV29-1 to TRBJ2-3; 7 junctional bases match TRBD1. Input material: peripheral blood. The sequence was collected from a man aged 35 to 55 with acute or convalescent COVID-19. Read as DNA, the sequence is TGCAGCGTTGAAGATCTACCCGGGACAGCCACAGATACGCAGTATTTT. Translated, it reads CSVEDLPGTATDTQYF.